The rows below give T cell receptor beta chains drawn from one sample of a study of blood T cell repertoires in COVID-19. This table comes from immunoSEQ multiplex PCR, and its TCRdb copy is limited to in-frame clones, with some not included. The table has over 100,000 clones, around 90% seen once. The specimen was peripheral blood. These receptors came from a woman aged 50 to 60 with COVID-19, enrolled during active disease. The CDR3 runs from the conserved cysteine through the conserved F or W. A D gene is named only where the DNA matches it firmly. Size is omitted from some rows. Given values are once, few, many or a class for expanded clones.

DNA	CDR3	size	D	V	J
TGTGCCAGCCGCGCGACAGAGGTAGACACCATATATTTT	CASRATEVDTIYF	NA	NA	TRBV6-5	TRBJ1-3
TGTGCCAGCAGCACAACACAGGGGGCTTACACTGAAGCTTTCTTT	CASSTTQGAYTEAFF	once	TRBD1	TRBV5-4	TRBJ1-1
TGTGCCAGTAGTAGAGACGGAGTCTCTGGGGCCAACGTCCTGACTTTC	CASSRDGVSGANVLTF	NA	NA	TRBV19	TRBJ2-6
TGCGCCAGCAGTTGGGACAGACAGAGCTCCTACGAGCAGTACTTC	CASSWDRQSSYEQYF	NA	TRBD1	TRBV23-1	TRBJ2-7
TGTGCCAGCAGCCCAGGACTAGCGGGGGGGGATACGCAGTATTTT	CASSPGLAGGDTQYF	NA	TRBD2	TRBV7-7	TRBJ2-3
TGTGCCAGCTCACGTTCAGGGGCTTCCGACGCGAACACCGGGGAGCTGTTTTTT	CASSRSGASDANTGELFF	NA	NA	TRBV18	TRBJ2-2
TGCGCCAGCAGTGAAAACAGCCAAGAGACCCAGTACTTC	CASSENSQETQYF	NA	NA	TRBV10-2	TRBJ2-5
TGTGCCTGGGCGGGGGACTACACCGGGGAGCTGTTTTTT	CAWAGDYTGELFF	NA	TRBD2	TRBV30	TRBJ2-2
TGCGCCAGAGTCTTGTTGGTGGCGGGGCTAGCCAAAAACATTCAGTACTTC	CARVLLVAGLAKNIQYF	NA	NA	TRBV10-1	TRBJ2-4
TGTGCCAGCAGTTTGGCAGGGGGGTCCTACGAGCAGTACTTC	CASSLAGGSYEQYF	once	NA	TRBV28	TRBJ2-7
TGTGCCAGCAGTTACGGTGGGCCCTTGAATTCACCCCTCCACTTT	CASSYGGPLNSPLHF	NA	NA	TRBV6-5	TRBJ1-6
TGTGCCAGCACCGAACGACTTCCTCCGGGCGAGCAGTACTTC	CASTERLPPGEQYF	NA	NA	TRBV2	TRBJ2-7
TGCAGCGTTGGCAAGGGGAATCAGCCCCAGCATTTT	CSVGKGNQPQHF	NA	NA	TRBV29-1	TRBJ1-5
TGTGCCAGCACCGTTACCAGCGGGGGGCCGTGGAATGAGCAGTTCTTC	CASTVTSGGPWNEQFF	NA	TRBD2	TRBV3-1/TRBV3-2	TRBJ2-1
TGTGCCAGCAGTTCAGGGGAACCTTACAATGAGCAGTTCTTC	CASSSGEPYNEQFF	NA	NA	TRBV6-4	TRBJ2-1
TGTGCCAGCAGCCTGGCCTGGGACTCCGATGAGCAGTTCTTC	CASSLAWDSDEQFF	NA	NA	TRBV4-2	TRBJ2-1
TGTGCCAGCAGGGTAAGGGTGGAGGGGCCCCAGCATTTT	CASRVRVEGPQHF	once	NA	TRBV2	TRBJ1-5
TGTGCCAGCAGCCAAGGGTGGCGGCAAACACACACAGATACGCAGTATTTT	CASSQGWRQTHTDTQYF	NA	NA	TRBV3-1/TRBV3-2	TRBJ2-3
TGTGCCAGCAGTATCCGGGACAGCTCCTACGAGCAGTACTTC	CASSIRDSSYEQYF	NA	TRBD1	TRBV27	TRBJ2-7
TGTGCCAGCAGTTACGGGGCTGTGGAGACCCAGTACTTC	CASSYGAVETQYF	NA	NA	TRBV6-6	TRBJ2-5
TGTGCCAGCAGCCAAGAACCTTCGCGTGAGCAGTTCTTC	CASSQEPSREQFF	NA	NA	TRBV3-1/TRBV3-2	TRBJ2-1
TGTGCCAGCACCATGGGACAGAACTATGGCTACACCTTC	CASTMGQNYGYTF	NA	TRBD1	TRBV11-1	TRBJ1-2
TGCGCCAGCAGCTTGGCAGGGGTCCATAATGAAAAACTGTTTTTT	CASSLAGVHNEKLFF	NA	NA	TRBV5-1	TRBJ1-4
TGTGCCAGCAGCGCCTCCGGGACAATCCCCGGGGAGCTGTTTTTT	CASSASGTIPGELFF	NA	NA	TRBV9	TRBJ2-2
TGTGCCAGCAGCCCCCGATGGGGAGCTAGCGGGGGGTCCCCGAACACCGGGGAGCTGTTTTTT	CASSPRWGASGGSPNTGELFF	NA	TRBD2	TRBV3-1/TRBV3-2	TRBJ2-2
TGTGCCAGCAGCCAACCCTGGGGGGACTATAACTATGGCTACACCTTC	CASSQPWGDYNYGYTF	NA	NA	TRBV3-1/TRBV3-2	TRBJ1-2
TGTGCCAGCAGCTTGAAAGGTCTTCTCGAGGACGAGCAGTACTTC	CASSLKGLLEDEQYF	NA	NA	TRBV5-4	TRBJ2-7
TGTGCCAGTACCTTGGACAGGGGCACAGATACGCAGTATTTT	CASTLDRGTDTQYF	NA	TRBD1	TRBV19	TRBJ2-3
TGTGCCAGCAGCCAAGATCTCAGACTAGCGGGGGGGCCAAGGGATACGCAGTATTTT	CASSQDLRLAGGPRDTQYF	NA	TRBD2	TRBV3-1/TRBV3-2	TRBJ2-3
TGTGCCTGGAGTCAACAGGTTAACACTGAAGCTTTCTTT	CAWSQQVNTEAFF	few	NA	TRBV30	TRBJ1-1
TGCGCCAGCAGTCAGAGGGTCCCCTACGAGCAGTACTTC	CASSQRVPYEQYF	NA	NA	TRBV23-1	TRBJ2-7
TGTGCCAGCAGCTTAGGGGGACAGGGGGCCTACAATGAGCAGTTCTTC	CASSLGGQGAYNEQFF	NA	TRBD1	TRBV7-9	TRBJ2-1
TGTGCTAGCTCACCAGGGGCCCACACTGAAGCTTTCTTT	CASSPGAHTEAFF	NA	NA	TRBV18	TRBJ1-1
TGCGCCAGCAGCCAGGTCGACTTAGTCTCCTACAATGAGCAGTTCTTC	CASSQVDLVSYNEQFF	few	NA	TRBV4-1	TRBJ2-1
TGCAGCGCCCGACAGGGTCCATCCGAGCAGTACTTC	CSARQGPSEQYF	few	TRBD1	TRBV29-1	TRBJ2-7
TGTGCCTGGAGTGTACGAGGAAACACTGAAGCTTTCTTT	CAWSVRGNTEAFF	once	NA	TRBV30	TRBJ1-1
TGTGCCAGTAGTTTCAGGACAGGTACTAATGAAAAACTGTTTTTT	CASSFRTGTNEKLFF	NA	TRBD1	TRBV19	TRBJ1-4
TGTGCCTGGAGTCCGACAGGGTTCCTAAGCGAGCAGTACTTC	CAWSPTGFLSEQYF	few	TRBD1	TRBV30	TRBJ2-7
TGTGCCAGCAGCGCCAAGCCGGGACAGGGACCCTACGAGCAGTACTTC	CASSAKPGQGPYEQYF	NA	TRBD1	TRBV9	TRBJ2-7
TGTGCCAGCAGCCCGGGGGGCTTTGTCCACGAGCAGTACTTC	CASSPGGFVHEQYF	NA	NA	TRBV3-1/TRBV3-2	TRBJ2-7
TGTGCCAGCAGTTACTTGGGACAGGGCAAGAAACTCCATGGCTACACCTTC	CASSYLGQGKKLHGYTF	NA	TRBD1	TRBV6-2/TRBV6-3	TRBJ1-2
TGTGCCAGCTCACCACCGGGGGGTAGTGGCAATCAGCCCCAGCATTTT	CASSPPGGSGNQPQHF	once	NA	TRBV18	TRBJ1-5
TGTGCCAGCAGACACGACAGGGGGCTTGGAAACACCATATATTTT	CASRHDRGLGNTIYF	NA	TRBD1	TRBV3-1/TRBV3-2	TRBJ1-3
TGTGCCAGCAGCAAAAAAGGACCTAGTAGCGCCGGGGACTTTAGCTCCTACGAGCAGTACTTC	CASSKKGPSSAGDFSSYEQYF	NA	NA	TRBV21-1	TRBJ2-7
TGTGCCAGCAGCCAAGGGGTACTGGAGGGCAACACTGAAGCTTTCTTT	CASSQGVLEGNTEAFF	NA	NA	TRBV4-2	TRBJ1-1
TGCGCCAGCAGCTTCCTAACTAGCGGGGGGAAAGATACGCAGTATTTT	CASSFLTSGGKDTQYF	NA	TRBD2	TRBV5-1	TRBJ2-3
TGTGCCAGCAGCCCCGCCGGGTATTCACCCCTCCACTTT	CASSPAGYSPLHF	NA	NA	TRBV7-9	TRBJ1-6
TGCGCCAGCAGCCACCCGGGACACAAAGCTTTCTTT	CASSHPGHKAFF	once	NA	TRBV4-1	TRBJ1-1
TGTGCCAGCAGCCACCAAGGGGCCGCGAACACTGAAGCTTTCTTT	CASSHQGAANTEAFF	once	NA	TRBV3-1/TRBV3-2	TRBJ1-1
TGTGCCAGCAGTCCGGACACGAACACTGAAGCTTTCTTT	CASSPDTNTEAFF	NA	NA	TRBV5-4	TRBJ1-1
TGTGCCAGCAGTTACTCCACGGGGGACGGCTACACCTTC	CASSYSTGDGYTF	NA	NA	TRBV6-5	TRBJ1-2
TGTGCCAGCAGCAAAGTCCTTGGCAGTAACTACGAGCAGTACTTC	CASSKVLGSNYEQYF	few	NA	TRBV7-2	TRBJ2-7
TGTGCCAGCAGCCTAGGGGGGCCCAGGGGGGAGACCCAGTACTTC	CASSLGGPRGETQYF	NA	NA	TRBV6-6	TRBJ2-5
TGTGCCAGCAGCAAAGACAGGGATTCGGGTTCGGGTAATTCACCCCTCCACTTT	CASSKDRDSGSGNSPLHF	NA	TRBD1	TRBV5-8	TRBJ1-6
TGTGCCAGCAGTTTAGACATGTCCTATGGCTACACCTTC	CASSLDMSYGYTF	NA	NA	TRBV28	TRBJ1-2
TGTGCCAGCAGCTCACAGGGGGCCATGAACACTGAAGCTTTCTTT	CASSSQGAMNTEAFF	NA	TRBD1	TRBV7-9	TRBJ1-1
TGCAGCGTTGAAGATAGTGGGACAGGAGGCTACGAGCAGTACTTC	CSVEDSGTGGYEQYF	NA	TRBD1	TRBV29-1	TRBJ2-7
TGTGCCTGGAGCCCGCTAAGTGCCAATGAGCAGTTCTTC	CAWSPLSANEQFF	NA	NA	TRBV30	TRBJ2-1
TGCGCCAGCAGCGACGGGACAGGGTGGCACATTCAGTACTTC	CASSDGTGWHIQYF	once	TRBD1	TRBV5-1	TRBJ2-4